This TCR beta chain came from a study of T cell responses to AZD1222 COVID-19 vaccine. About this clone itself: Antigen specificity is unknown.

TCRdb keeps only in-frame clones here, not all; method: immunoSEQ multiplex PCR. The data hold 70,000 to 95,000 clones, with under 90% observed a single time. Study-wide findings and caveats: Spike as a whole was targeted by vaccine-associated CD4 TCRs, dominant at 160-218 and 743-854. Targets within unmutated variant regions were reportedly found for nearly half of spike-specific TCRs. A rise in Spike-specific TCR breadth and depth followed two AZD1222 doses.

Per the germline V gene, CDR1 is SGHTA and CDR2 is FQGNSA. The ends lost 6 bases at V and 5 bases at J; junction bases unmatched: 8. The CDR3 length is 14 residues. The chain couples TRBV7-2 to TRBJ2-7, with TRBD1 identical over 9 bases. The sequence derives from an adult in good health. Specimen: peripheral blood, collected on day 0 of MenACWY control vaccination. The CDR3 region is CASRLDRGTNEQYF. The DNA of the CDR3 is TGTGCCAGCAGATTGGACAGGGGCACCAACGAGCAGTACTTC. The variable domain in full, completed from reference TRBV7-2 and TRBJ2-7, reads GAGVSQSPSNKVTEKGKDVELRCDPISGHTALYWYRQSLGQGLEFLIYFQGNSAPDKSGLPSDRFSAERTGGSVSTLTIQRTQQEDSAVYLCASRLDRGTNEQYFGPGTRLTVT.